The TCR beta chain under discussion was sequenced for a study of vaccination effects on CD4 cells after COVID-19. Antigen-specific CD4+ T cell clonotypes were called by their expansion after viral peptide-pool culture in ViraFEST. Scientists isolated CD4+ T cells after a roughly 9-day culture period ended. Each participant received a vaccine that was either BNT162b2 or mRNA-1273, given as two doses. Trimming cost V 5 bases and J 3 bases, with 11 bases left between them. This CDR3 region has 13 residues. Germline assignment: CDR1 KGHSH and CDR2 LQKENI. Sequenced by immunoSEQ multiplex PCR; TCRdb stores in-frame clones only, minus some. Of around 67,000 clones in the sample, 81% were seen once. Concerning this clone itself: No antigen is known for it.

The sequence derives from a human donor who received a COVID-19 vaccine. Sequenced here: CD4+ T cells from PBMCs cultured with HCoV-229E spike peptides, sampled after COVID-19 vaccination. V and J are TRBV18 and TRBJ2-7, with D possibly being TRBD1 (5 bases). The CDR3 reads CASSSTDFYEQYV. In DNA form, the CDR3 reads TGTGCCAGCTCATCGACAGATTTCTACGAGCAGTACGTC.